This note documents a single T cell receptor beta chain sequence. Its specificity is unknown. The junction departs from the called germline gene at one end, perhaps through a read error. CD45RA+ naive and CD45RA-negative memory subsets were separated from CD4+ cells. This entry belongs to a study of shared clonotypes between healthy human individuals. Points from the study as a whole: The study found roughly 5% of naive CD4 clonotypes shared across several donors. Across subsets, estimated richness was generally greater for naive than for memory populations.

The study ran the assay at deep level. Method: immunoSEQ multiplex PCR; TCRdb's copy keeps in-frame clones and lacks some. This table has 980,000 or so clones, over 60% appearing once. CDR3 length: 13 residues. Germline values: CDR1 SGHAT, CDR2 FQNNGV. The receptor comes from a man aged 18 to 29 in good health. This rearrangement joins TRBV11-2 to TRBJ1-2, with a weak D call TRBD1 (5 bases). The specimen sequenced was memory CD4+ T cells sorted from blood. Subset indicated: CD45RA-negative fraction. CDR3 sequence reads: CASSPDRLYSYTF. CDR3 nucleotide sequence: TGTGCCAGCAGCCCTGACAGACTCTATAGCTACACCTTC. The full variable domain, its missing parts supplied by reference TRBV11-2 and TRBJ1-2, is EAGVAQSPRYKIIEKRQSVAFWCNPISGHATLYWYQQILGQGPKLLIQFQNNGVVDDSQLPKDRFSAERLKGVDSTLKIQPAKLEDSAVYLCASSPDRLYSYTFGSGTRLTVV.